This passage covers 32 T cell receptor beta chains from one sample sequenced in a study of molecular identifiers for immune sequencing clone quantification. Each CDR3 protein gets one entry after TCRdb re-called the PCR reads with MiXCR. Of about 640,000 distinct CDR3 sequences in the sample, about 20% were seen once. The sequencing sample was made of naive CD8+ T cells from blood, with Jurkat cell RNA spiked in. Subset specified: FACS-sorted CD8+CD4-CCR7+CD45RA+ naive T cells. These receptors were taken from a human donor in good health. Some libraries in this study had Jurkat cell RNA spiked in.

This clonotype has a handful of counts. The rearrangement links TRBV21-1 to TRBJ2-3; the DNA was not compared with TRBD1, the D call given in the table. TRBV21-1 has pseudogene status. The CDR3 sequence is 18 residues long. The CDR3 is CASSKDYRGRNCTDTQYF. The CDR3 DNA sequence: TGTGCCAGCAGCAAAGATTACAGGGGGCGAAATTGCACAGATACGCAGTATTTT.

This clonotype showed up many times. This chain uses TRBV4-1 with TRBJ2-3; D is possibly TRBD1 (6 bases). Germline V lookup: CDR1 MGHRA, CDR2 YSYEKL. Trimming took off 1 base at V and 6 bases at J, with 11 bases between the two ends. The CDR3 spans 14 residues. This CDR3 is CASSQVGGLDTQYF. In nucleotides, the CDR3 is TGCGCCAGCAGCCAAGTAGGGGGATTGGATACGCAGTATTTT.

This clonotype was seen at least ten times. V usage is TRBV20-1 and J usage is TRBJ1-2; no clear D. This CDR3 comprises 13 residues. V lost 3 bases and J 1 base, leaving 9 bases between the germline ends. Per the germline V gene, CDR1 is DFQATT and CDR2 is SNEGSKA (reference sequence). This chain's CDR3 is CSARGRVNYGYTF. The CDR3 DNA reads TGCAGTGCTAGGGGGAGGGTTAACTATGGCTACACCTTC.

Concerning this clonotype: At one end, the junction sequence differs from germline, possibly due to a read error. The chain carries TRBV5-6 and TRBJ2-7; no definite D call. The CDR3 runs to 14 residues. From germline, CDR1 is SGHDT and CDR2 YYEEEE. In DNA form, the CDR3 reads TGTGCCAGCAGCTTGGGTCTGGGCCCCTACGAGCCGTACTTC. It specifies CASSLGLGPYEPYF.

On this clonotype: This may be a read error, as it is one base from a much larger clone. The V call is TRBV4-2, the J call TRBJ1-4; D is unresolved. Per germline, CDR1 LGHNA and CDR2 YNFKEQ. The CDR3 contains 15 residues. The CDR3: CASSQEAGIDEKPFF. CDR3 bases: TGTGCCAGCAGCCAAGAGGCGGGGATCGATGAAAAACCGTTTTTT.

In this sample, this clonotype turned up a few times. This chain uses TRBV11-3 with TRBJ2-3, with 9 bases identical to TRBD1. The junction had 12 bases not matched to a gene; V was cut back by 5 bases and J by 0 bases. Germline values: CDR1 SGHNT, CDR2 YENEEA. CDR3 size: 18 residues. DNA for the CDR3: TGTGCCAGCAGCCGCTATCCCAAGGGACAGGGTAGCACAGATACGCAGTATTTT. This encodes CASSRYPKGQGSTDTQYF.

On this clonotype: Just one base apart from a much larger clone, this may be a read error. The rearrangement uses TRBV20-1 and TRBJ2-5; D is unresolved. This CDR3 spans 14 amino acids. The germline V and J ends were trimmed by 3 bases and 4 bases, with 15 bases remaining between them. Germline V lookup: CDR1 DFQATT, CDR2 SNEGSKA (reference sequence). The DNA for the CDR3 is TGCAGTGCTAGGCCCAAGGGAATAGGAGAGACCCAGTACTTC. This sequence encodes CSARPKGIGETQYF.

The chain is built from TRBV28 and TRBJ2-7, with 9 nucleotides matching TRBD2. With 6 bases clipped from V and 5 bases from J, the junction kept 5 bases outside the gene matches. This CDR3 is built from 13 residues. Germline lookup yields CDR1 MDHEN and CDR2 SYDVKM. The CDR3 region has the DNA TGTGCCAGCAGCCCAGTAGCGGGAGACGAGCAGTACTTC. This gives the protein CASSPVAGDEQYF.

Points on this clonotype: Germline and junction disagree at one end, which may indicate a read error. The CDR3 reads CASSITFGLGNPPLHF. CDR3 nucleotide sequence: TGTGCCAGTAGTATAACTTTCGGGTTAGGTAATCCACCCCTCCACTTT. The V and J genes are TRBV19 and TRBJ1-6; D is undetermined. The CDR3 consists of 16 residues. Germline V gene lookup returns CDR1 LNHDA and CDR2 SQIVND (reference sequence).

This clonotype was seen many times. V usage is TRBV7-9 and J usage is TRBJ2-1; no reliable D call. Germline V gene data show CDR1 as SEHNR and CDR2 as FQNEAQ (reference sequence). The CDR3 sequence is 11 residues long. Trimming shortened V by 5 bases and J by 5 bases, and 4 bases separated the two germline ends. Written as DNA, the CDR3 is TGTGCCAGCAGCAAGGACAATGAGCAGTTCTTC. Its protein product is CASSKDNEQFF.

This clonotype was counted ten times or more. The chain joins TRBV4-1 to TRBJ1-4, with D unresolved. CDR3 length equals 15 residues. V lost 4 bases and J 3 bases, leaving 12 bases between the germline ends. CDR1 is MGHRA and CDR2 is YSYEKL in the germline V gene. Here the CDR3 reads CASSPGVSPNEKLFF. The CDR3 DNA reads TGCGCCAGCAGCCCCGGCGTTTCGCCTAATGAAAAACTGTTTTTT.

The chain joins TRBV3-1 to TRBJ2-1, with D unresolved. CDR3 size: 17 residues. Trimming shortened V by 1 base and J by 0 bases, and 13 bases separated the two germline ends. Per germline, CDR1 LGHDT and CDR2 YNNKEL (reference sequence). Here the CDR3 DNA reads TGTGCCAGCAGCCAAGGTCTCCGGCCAAGCTCCTACAATGAGCAGTTCTTC. Translated, it gives CASSQGLRPSSYNEQFF.

V usage is TRBV4-1 and J usage is TRBJ2-2, with D unresolved. Deletions cut 1 base from V and 5 bases from J, with 8 bases between. CDR3 length equals 14 residues. The V gene's germline CDR1 is MGHRA and CDR2 YSYEKL. The chain's CDR3 is CASSQVTNTGELFF. CDR3 sequence (DNA): TGCGCCAGCAGCCAAGTGACCAATACCGGGGAGCTGTTTTTT.

The chain is built from TRBV27 and TRBJ1-1, with 7 nucleotides matching TRBD1. The CDR3 loop spans 16 amino acids. Trimming cost V 5 bases and J 0 bases; bases outside gene matches: 9. CDR1 and CDR2 from the germline V gene are MNHEY and SMNVEV (reference sequence). The CDR3 is CASSIRPGQMNTEAFF. CDR3 sequence (DNA): TGTGCCAGCAGTATAAGGCCGGGACAGATGAACACTGAAGCTTTCTTT.

This chain uses TRBV19 with TRBJ2-3, with 8 bases lining up with TRBD1. The CDR3 loop spans 15 amino acids. The germline CDR1 and CDR2 sequences are LNHDA and SQIVND (reference sequence). Unmatched junction bases numbered 4, after V lost 3 bases and J lost 2 bases. The CDR3 spells CASSIGQGFTDTQYF. The CDR3 nucleotides read TGTGCCAGTAGTATCGGACAGGGTTTCACAGATACGCAGTATTTT.

Concerning this clonotype: Given the absence of the conserved phenylalanine or tryptophan at the CDR3 end, a read error is likely. The chain carries TRBV12-3 or TRBV12-4 and TRBJ2-7; 8 positions match TRBD2. V lost 5 bases and J lost 4; bases outside the gene matches: 1. The length of the CDR3 is 12 residues. The CDR3 nucleotides are TGTGCCAGCAGTGCGGGAGGTTACGAGCAGTACCTC. Translating gives CASSAGGYEQYL.

Comments on this clonotype: A read error may explain this, as a much larger clone is one base away. The CDR3, as DNA: TGTGCCAGCAGTTGCTACTTGAGGCAGCCCCAGCATTTT. It is translated as CASSCYLRQPQHF. The V call is TRBV6-2 or TRBV6-3, the J call TRBJ1-5; D unresolved. Germline-derived CDR1 and CDR2 are MNHEY and SVGEGT. V was pared by 4 bases and J by 7 bases, with 11 bases between. CDR3 length: 13 residues.

This clonotype was detected ten times or more. This chain uses TRBV9 with TRBJ1-1, with 10 bases that match TRBD1. The CDR3 is made up of 15 amino acids. Germline-derived CDR1 and CDR2 are SGDLS and YYNGEE. V lost 4 bases, J lost 4 bases, and 7 bases stayed unmatched. CDR3 bases: TGTGCCAGCAGCCCACGGACAGGGGGAGGCACTGAAGCTTTCTTT. It is translated as CASSPRTGGGTEAFF. The complete variable domain, with remaining parts taken from reference TRBV9 and TRBJ1-1, reads DSGVTQTPKHLITATGQRVTLRCSPRSGDLSVYWYQQSLDQGLQFLIQYYNGEERAKGNILERFSAQQFPDLHSELNLSSLELGDSALYFCASSPRTGGGTEAFFGQGTRLTVV.

With respect to this clonotype: With a much larger clone just one base away, this may be a read error. The missing conserved phenylalanine or tryptophan at the end of this CDR3 makes a read error likely. The chain employs TRBV20-1 and TRBJ2-7; D is unclear. Trimming took 0 bases from V and 3 from J, leaving 6 bases between them. The CDR3 spans 12 residues. Germline assignment: CDR1 DFQATT and CDR2 SNEGSKA (reference sequence). The CDR3 loop is CSARELDYEQYL. CDR3 bases: TGCAGTGCTAGAGAGTTGGACTACGAGCAGTACCTC.

The sample holds a few counts of this clonotype. The chain uses TRBV13 and TRBJ1-6; perhaps TRBD1 as D (5 bases). This CDR3 spans 14 amino acids. Per germline, CDR1 PRHDT and CDR2 FYEKMQ (reference sequence). V lost 4 bases and J lost 7, with 11 bases in between. The CDR3: CASSSTESNSPLHF. CDR3 DNA sequence: TGTGCCAGCAGCTCGACAGAGTCCAATTCACCCCTCCACTTT.

This chain links TRBV7-9 with TRBJ2-5; D tentatively reads TRBD1 or TRBD2 (6 bases each). This CDR3 has 14 amino acids. Germline V gene data show CDR1 as SEHNR and CDR2 as FQNEAQ (reference sequence). V was pared by 8 bases and J by 8 bases, with 21 bases between. CDR3 in DNA: TGTGCCAGCCGGCGAGAGGGGGGCCCCAACACCCAGTACTTC. Protein: CASRREGGPNTQYF.

The CDR3 coding sequence is TGCGCCAGCAGCCGCCAGTCGAGCGGGGCCGGGGTCTACGAGCAGTACTTC. It yields the protein CASSRQSSGAGVYEQYF. J is TRBJ2-7 and V is TRBV4-1, with 7 bases fitting TRBD2. Germline-derived CDR1 and CDR2 are MGHRA and YSYEKL. The CDR3 has 17 residues. Trimming took 4 bases from V and 3 from J; bases not matched to a gene: 15.

This clonotype showed up just a few times. V gene TRBV27 combines with J gene TRBJ2-3, with D possibly called TRBD1 or TRBD2 (7 bases each). The V gene lost 5 bases and the J gene lost 8 bases, with 23 bases spanning the gap. The CDR3 extends over 16 amino acids. Germline CDR1 and CDR2: MNHEY and SMNVEV (reference sequence). The DNA of the CDR3 is TGTGCCAGCAGTGGCCATGTGGGAGGGGGCAGAGGTACGCAGTATTTT. Amino acids: CASSGHVGGGRGTQYF.

This clonotype was recorded at least ten times. The chain uses TRBV7-2 and TRBJ2-7; D gene ambiguous. The germline V gene has CDR1 SGHTA and CDR2 FQGNSA. The CDR3 is 15 amino acids. V was shortened by 2 bases and J by 1 base, with 12 bases between the two germline ends. As DNA, the CDR3 is TGTGCCAGCAGCTTATTAGGGCAATTTTCCTACGAGCAGTACTTC. This sequence encodes CASSLLGQFSYEQYF. Full variable domain (missing parts from reference TRBV7-2 and TRBJ2-7): GAGVSQSPSNKVTEKGKDVELRCDPISGHTALYWYRQSLGQGLEFLIYFQGNSAPDKSGLPSDRFSAERTGGSVSTLTIQRTQQEDSAVYLCASSLLGQFSYEQYFGPGTRLTVT.

This clonotype was seen at least ten times. The rearrangement joins TRBV4-3 to TRBJ2-7; TRBD1 or TRBD2 may be the D gene (5 bases each). The length of the CDR3 is 15 residues. From germline, CDR1 is LGHNA and CDR2 YSLEER. The V gene lost 4 bases and the J gene lost 4 bases, with 17 bases spanning the gap. The CDR3 is CASSPSGTGKYEQYF. CDR3 bases: TGCGCCAGCAGCCCTTCCGGGACGGGCAAATACGAGCAGTACTTC.

Worth noting for this clonotype: A much bigger clone sits one base away, suggesting this may be a read error. The rearrangement links TRBV9 to TRBJ1-3, with D unclear. This CDR3 has 16 amino acids. Germline-derived CDR1 and CDR2 are SGDLS and YYNGEE. V lost 7 bases and J 0 bases, leaving 17 bases between the germline ends. Here the CDR3 DNA reads TGTGCCAGCGGTAGCACGATGGTGAACTCTGGAAACACCATATATTTT. Residues: CASGSTMVNSGNTIYF.

This clonotype was seen many times. V is TRBV6-5 and J is TRBJ2-7; D perhaps matches TRBD1 (6 bases). CDR3 length equals 16 residues. Germline CDR1 and CDR2: MNHEY and SVGAGI. The V gene lost 5 bases and the J gene lost 6 bases, with 23 bases spanning the gap. As DNA, the CDR3 is TGTGCCAGCAGTGTAACAGGGCGGACGGAGTTTCTCGAGCAGTACTTC. This sequence encodes CASSVTGRTEFLEQYF.

This clonotype was observed a few times. This chain links TRBV29-1 with TRBJ2-7; TRBD2 matches at 11 bases. The CDR3 sequence is 15 residues long. Trimming removed 2 bases from V and 3 bases from J; junction bases left unmatched: 6. The germline V gene encodes CDR1 SQVTM and CDR2 ANQGSEA. In DNA form, the CDR3 reads TGCAGCGTTGAAAGTCTAGCGGGAGGATTCTACGAGCAGTACTTC. Its protein product is CSVESLAGGFYEQYF.

A remark on this clonotype: At one of its ends the junction is not consistent with the germline gene, which may arise from a read error. The chain uses TRBV7-9 and TRBJ1-1; D perhaps matches TRBD1 (5 bases). The germline V gene has CDR1 SEHNR and CDR2 FQNEAQ (reference sequence). The CDR3 covers 17 residues. CDR3 bases: TGTGCCAGCAGCTTAGCTTTTGGGGGTTTAAAGAACACTGAAGCTCTCTTT. Translating gives CASSLAFGGLKNTEALF. Filled out from reference TRBV7-9 and TRBJ1-1, the complete variable domain reads DTGVSQNPRHKITKRGQNVTFRCDPISEHNRLYWYRQTLGQGPEFLTYFQNEAQLEKSRLLSDRFSAERPKGSFSTLEIQRTEQGDSAMYLCASSLAFGGLKNTEALFGQGTRLTVV.

The chain is built from TRBV6-6 and TRBJ2-7; no clear D gene. V lost 6 bases and J 2 bases, leaving 14 bases between the germline ends. The CDR3 loop spans 14 amino acids. Germline V gene data show CDR1 as MNHNY and CDR2 as SVGAGI (reference sequence). The CDR3 protein is CASSPGTNPYEQYF. The CDR3 DNA is TGTGCCAGCAGCCCTGGAACTAACCCCTACGAGCAGTACTTC.

This clonotype appeared many times. This chain joins TRBV5-1 and TRBJ2-7, with unresolved D. The CDR3 totals 12 residues. The germline V and J ends were trimmed by 2 bases and 6 bases, with 9 bases remaining between them. The germline gives CDR1 SGHRS, CDR2 YFSETQ. CDR3 sequence: CASSFMPGEQYF. For the CDR3, the DNA is TGCGCCAGCAGCTTTATGCCGGGCGAGCAGTACTTC.

Remarks on this clonotype: One end of the junction varies from germline; a read error may be responsible. The chain links TRBV5-6 to TRBJ2-2; D unresolved. The CDR3 has 15 residues. Germline V gene lookup returns CDR1 SGHDT and CDR2 YYEEEE. CDR3 region: CVSSLDQMFSGELFF. Written as DNA, the CDR3 is TGTGTCAGCAGCTTGGACCAAATGTTTTCCGGGGAGCTGTTTTTT.